The 17 T cell receptor beta chains reported below all come from one sample, sequenced in a study of glioma-infiltrating T cells. TCR alpha and beta CDR3 regions were amplified from RNA using iRepertoire nested multiplex PCR. Each CDR3 protein gets one entry after TCRdb re-called the multiplex PCR reads with MiXCR. The table records 400,000 or so distinct CDR3 sequences, less than 50% of them present only once. The sequencing sample was made of glioma tissue, nonneoplastic brain tissue, or PBMCs (not recorded which). The receptor source for this set is a human donor with low-grade glioma or glioblastoma, undergoing nonglioma brain surgery, or in good health (not recorded which).

This clonotype has just one count. This may stem from a read error, because a much larger clone lies one nucleotide away. V gene TRBV27 combines with J gene TRBJ1-2; 8 nucleotides align to TRBD1. The germline V gene encodes CDR1 MNHEY and CDR2 SMNVEV (reference sequence). CDR3 length equals 15 residues. The CDR3 region is CASSRQTGAYYGHTF. CDR3 DNA: TGTGCCAGCAGTCGACAGACAGGGGCTTACTATGGCCACACCTTC.

The genes are TRBV2 and TRBJ1-1; 8 bases are a match to TRBD1. This CDR3 is built from 15 residues. CDR1 is SNHLY and CDR2 is FYNNEI in the germline V gene. After removal of 6 bases from V and 4 bases from J, the junction contained 10 bases not matched to a gene. The CDR3 loop reads CASSEMGQAGTEAFF. The CDR3 region has the DNA TGTGCCAGCAGCGAAATGGGACAGGCGGGCACTGAAGCTTTCTTT.

The chain employs TRBV5-6 and TRBJ2-5, with 7 bases that match TRBD2. Germline-derived CDR1 and CDR2 are SGHDT and YYEEEE. This CDR3 has 13 amino acids. V lost 3 bases and J lost 6; bases outside the gene matches: 5. The CDR3 DNA reads TGTGCCAGCAGCTCACCGGGGGGAAAGACCCAGTACTTC. This encodes CASSSPGGKTQYF.

This chain links TRBV4-1 with TRBJ2-1; 13 bases align to TRBD2. Per germline, CDR1 MGHRA and CDR2 YSYEKL. The CDR3 runs to 14 residues. The junction had 1 base not matched to a gene; V was cut back by 2 bases and J by 9 bases. This CDR3 reads CASSQRLAGGEQFF. DNA for the CDR3: TGCGCCAGCAGCCAACGACTAGCGGGAGGTGAGCAGTTCTTC.

This clonotype was counted at least ten times. The chain joins TRBV6-1 to TRBJ2-3, with D possibly being TRBD1 or TRBD2 (5 bases each). Germline CDR1 reads MNHNS; CDR2 reads SASEGT. With 10 bases removed from V and 14 bases from J, the gap between germline ends came to 19 bases. The CDR3 length is 11 residues. Here the CDR3 reads CATATGTLLYF. In DNA, the CDR3 is TGTGCCACCGCAACCGGGACGCTGCTGTATTTT.

At least ten counts were recorded for this clonotype. This chain links TRBV15 with TRBJ1-1; D is undetermined. Germline CDR1 and CDR2: LNHNV and YYDKDF (reference sequence). V lost 0 bases and J 5 bases, leaving 16 bases between the germline ends. CDR3 length: 16 amino acids. CDR3 DNA: TGTGCCACCAGCAGAGATACTCCTCCGCTGGGGACTGAAGCTTTCTTT. The encoded protein is CATSRDTPPLGTEAFF.

The chain combines TRBV3-1 with TRBJ2-7; TRBD1 agrees at 10 bases. V lost 3 bases and J lost 11; bases outside the gene matches: 13. Germline CDR1 LGHDT, CDR2 YNNKEL (reference sequence). This CDR3 has 15 residues. The CDR3 loop is CASSQTDRGLPKEYF. In DNA form, the CDR3 reads TGTGCCAGCAGCCAGACCGACAGGGGGCTTCCTAAGGAGTACTTC.

This clonotype turned up a few times. With a much larger clone just one base away, this may be a read error. The V call is TRBV27, the J call TRBJ2-1, with a possible D match to TRBD2 (5 bases). The germline V and J ends were trimmed by 3 bases and 1 base, with 10 bases remaining between them. Germline V gene sequence: CDR1 MNHEY, CDR2 SMNVEV (reference sequence). There are 15 residues in the CDR3. The CDR3 sequence is CASSFSVRSYNEQFF. CDR3 nucleotides: TGTGCCAGCAGTTTTAGCGTCAGATCCTACAATGAGCAGTTCTTC.

The chain joins TRBV7-9 to TRBJ2-7; 9 bases match TRBD1. This CDR3 is built from 15 residues. Per germline, CDR1 SEHNR and CDR2 FQNEAQ (reference sequence). Trimming removed 5 bases from V and 7 bases from J; junction bases left unmatched: 12. This CDR3 reads CASSPPGTGSGEQYF. As DNA, the CDR3 is TGTGCCAGCAGCCCACCCGGGACAGGGTCGGGAGAGCAGTACTTC.

This clonotype was recorded a few times. This chain links TRBV7-9 with TRBJ2-3; no firm D call. The germline CDR1 and CDR2 sequences are SEHNR and FQNEAQ (reference sequence). The V gene lost 3 bases and the J gene lost 1 base, with 8 bases spanning the gap. This CDR3 region has 14 residues. CDR3 sequence reads: CASSFSSRTDTQYF. DNA for the CDR3: TGTGCCAGCAGCTTTAGTAGCCGCACAGATACGCAGTATTTT.

This clonotype showed up just once. A read error may be the cause here, since a much bigger clone is one base away. The chain carries TRBV27 and TRBJ2-7; D call uncertain. V lost 3 bases and J 3 bases, leaving 12 bases between the germline ends. This CDR3 region has 14 residues. Germline-derived CDR1 and CDR2 are MNHEY and SMNVEV (reference sequence). The CDR3 DNA is TGTGCCAGCAGTTTGGGGTATAGGGACTACGAGCAGTACTTC. The encoded protein is CASSLGYRDYEQYF.

This clonotype turned up a few times. The chain combines TRBV20-1 with TRBJ1-5; D may be TRBD1 (5 bases). The V gene's germline CDR1 is DFQATT and CDR2 SNEGSKA (reference sequence). The V end was cut by 3 bases, the J end by 6 bases, with 24 bases between. This CDR3 spans 17 amino acids. The CDR3 DNA follows: TGCAGTGCTAGTGGGGCGCAGGGTCTTATTGGTGGTCAGCCCCAGCATTTT. It specifies CSASGAQGLIGGQPQHF.

This chain joins TRBV6-2 or TRBV6-3 and TRBJ2-7; 10 bases are shared with TRBD1. Trimming removed 11 bases from V and 7 bases from J; junction bases left unmatched: 11. The CDR3 covers 13 residues. Per the germline V gene, CDR1 is MNHEY and CDR2 is SVGEGT. The CDR3 reads CAGNRQGAGEQYF. CDR3 coding DNA: TGTGCCGGCAACAGACAGGGGGCTGGGGAGCAGTACTTC.

The V gene is TRBV6-1, the J gene TRBJ1-1; D is undetermined. The CDR3 runs to 14 residues. CDR1 is MNHNS, CDR2 SASEGT, per germline. The germline V and J ends were trimmed by 2 bases and 5 bases, with 12 bases remaining between them. As DNA, the CDR3 is TGTGCCAGCAGTGAACCGACGGATGGGACTGAAGCTTTCTTT. Amino acids: CASSEPTDGTEAFF.

The rearrangement joins TRBV20-1 to TRBJ2-1, with 7 bases matching TRBD1. Per germline, CDR1 DFQATT and CDR2 SNEGSKA (reference sequence). V lost 3 bases and J lost 3; bases outside the gene matches: 2. There are 13 residues in the CDR3. CDR3 loop: CSARGTDYNEQFF. The CDR3 DNA is TGCAGTGCTAGGGGGACAGACTACAATGAGCAGTTCTTC.

On this clonotype itself: Being one base from a much bigger clone, this may be a read error. The DNA for the CDR3 is TGCGGTGCTCTAGAGGGGGTCTTCACTGAAGCTTTCTTT. Translating it yields CGALEGVFTEAFF. V gene TRBV20-1 combines with J gene TRBJ1-1, with a tentative D call TRBD1 (6 bases). The CDR3 has 13 amino acids. Germline CDR1 is DFQATT and CDR2 is SNEGSKA (reference sequence).

This clonotype was recorded a few times. The V call is TRBV27, the J call TRBJ2-2; weak D call: TRBD1 (6 bases). V dropped 9 bases and J dropped 5 bases, with 16 bases sitting between them. CDR3 length: 14 residues. Germline V gene sequence: CDR1 MNHEY, CDR2 SMNVEV (reference sequence). The DNA for the CDR3 is TGTGCCAGTACCGGGACAACAAAAACCGGGGAGCTGTTTTTT. It translates to CASTGTTKTGELFF.